The clone carrying this T cell receptor beta chain has more than one count but fewer than ten. Its specificity is not known. TCRdb re-called the reads with MiXCR, one entry per CDR3 protein. Of around 800,000 distinct CDR3 sequences in the sample, 32% were seen once. These data belong to a study of T cell repertoires in cytomegalovirus infection. Per the germline V gene, CDR1 is MNHEY and CDR2 is SMNVEV (reference sequence). This CDR3 has 14 amino acids. Losses at the gene ends were 8 bases for V and 10 bases for J; bases not matched to a gene: 8. This clonotype was sampled from a human donor in good health (CMV status not recorded). Some clones in this sample may be carry-over from other donors' samples. The rearrangement uses TRBV27 and TRBJ1-6, with 10 bases fitting TRBD1. The material sequenced was cultured CD8+ T cells from PBMCs, taken from culture after CMV antigen stimulation. The CDR3 DNA is TGTGCCAGCCGAGAGGGGACAGGGGACTCACCCCTCCACTTT. Translation gives CASREGTGDSPLHF.